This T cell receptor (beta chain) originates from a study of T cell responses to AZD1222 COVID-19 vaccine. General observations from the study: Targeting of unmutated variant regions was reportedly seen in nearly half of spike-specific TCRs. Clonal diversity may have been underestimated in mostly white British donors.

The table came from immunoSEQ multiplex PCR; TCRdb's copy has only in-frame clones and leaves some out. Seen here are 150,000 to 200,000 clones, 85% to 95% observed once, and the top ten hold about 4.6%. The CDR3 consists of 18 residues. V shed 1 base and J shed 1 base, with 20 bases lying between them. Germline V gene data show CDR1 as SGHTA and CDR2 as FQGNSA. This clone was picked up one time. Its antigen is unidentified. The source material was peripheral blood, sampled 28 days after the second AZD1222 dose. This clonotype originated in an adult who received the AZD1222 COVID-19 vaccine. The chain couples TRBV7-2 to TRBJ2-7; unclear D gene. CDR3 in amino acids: CASSLGPPEVLGSYEQYF. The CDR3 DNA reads TGTGCCAGCAGCTTAGGGCCCCCGGAAGTCCTGGGATCCTACGAGCAGTACTTC.